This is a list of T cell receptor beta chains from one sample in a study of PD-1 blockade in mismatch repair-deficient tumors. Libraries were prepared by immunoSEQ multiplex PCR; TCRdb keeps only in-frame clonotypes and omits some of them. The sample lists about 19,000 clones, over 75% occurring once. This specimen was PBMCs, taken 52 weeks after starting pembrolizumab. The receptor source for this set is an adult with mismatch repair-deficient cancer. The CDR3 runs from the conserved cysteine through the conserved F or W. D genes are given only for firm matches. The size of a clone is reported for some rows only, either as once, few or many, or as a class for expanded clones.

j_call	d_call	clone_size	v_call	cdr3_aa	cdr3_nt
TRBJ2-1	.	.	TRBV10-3	CAISESASMGNEQFF	TGTGCCATCAGTGAGTCTGCTAGCATGGGCAATGAGCAGTTCTTC
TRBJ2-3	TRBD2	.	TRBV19	CASSIEEVSGGADTQYF	TGTGCCAGTAGTATAGAAGAGGTCTCGGGGGGGGCAGATACGCAGTATTTT
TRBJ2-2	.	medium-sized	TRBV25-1	CASREFIGELFF	TGTGCCAGTCGGGAGTTTATTGGGGAGCTGTTTTTT
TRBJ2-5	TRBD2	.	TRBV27	CASSPRELAGETQYF	TGTGCCAGCAGTCCGAGGGAACTAGCGGGAGAGACCCAGTACTTC
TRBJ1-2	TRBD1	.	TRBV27	CASSPLGQQFGYTF	TGTGCTAGCAGCCCCCTGGGACAGCAGTTTGGCTACACCTTC
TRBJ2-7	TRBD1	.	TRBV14	CASSQLTGQWGYEQYF	TGTGCCAGCAGCCAGCTGACGGGACAGTGGGGATACGAGCAGTACTTC
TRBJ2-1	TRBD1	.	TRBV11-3	CASSALSGQGLHEQFF	TGTGCCAGCAGCGCCCTTTCGGGACAGGGGTTGCATGAGCAGTTCTTC
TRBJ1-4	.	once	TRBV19	CASSDRFLSTNEKLFF	TGTGCCAGTAGTGACAGGTTTTTATCAACTAATGAAAAACTGTTTTTT
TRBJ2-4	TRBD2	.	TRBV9	CASSERDGGGPGAKNIQYF	TGTGCCAGCAGCGAGAGGGACGGGGGAGGGCCGGGAGCCAAAAACATTCAGTACTTC
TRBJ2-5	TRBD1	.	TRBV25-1	CASSDPRDSQETQYF	TGTGCCAGCAGTGATCCTCGGGACAGCCAAGAGACCCAGTACTTC
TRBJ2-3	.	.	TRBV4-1	CASSFTGGSTDTQYF	TGCGCCAGCAGCTTTACCGGAGGTTCCACAGATACGCAGTATTTT
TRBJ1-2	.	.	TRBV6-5	CASRSGQSYGYTF	TGTGCCAGCAGATCAGGACAGAGTTATGGCTACACCTTC
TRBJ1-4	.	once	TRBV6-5	CASSFGRANEKLFF	TGTGCCAGCAGTTTCGGGAGGGCAAATGAAAAACTGTTTTTT
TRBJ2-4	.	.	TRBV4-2	CASSQDLLGSGRNLLLAKNIQYF	TGTGCCAGCAGCCAAGATCTTCTCGGCAGCGGCCGGAACCTATTGCTAGCCAAAAACATTCAGTACTTC
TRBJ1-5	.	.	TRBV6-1	CASSEAREVRQHF	TGTGCCAGCAGTGAAGCCAGAGAGGTCCGCCAGCATTTT
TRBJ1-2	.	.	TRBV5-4	CASSFYAGFNYGYTF	TGTGCCAGCAGCTTTTATGCGGGATTCAACTATGGCTACACCTTC
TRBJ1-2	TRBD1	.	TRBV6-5	CASSYATGSHGYTF	TGTGCCAGCAGTTACGCGACAGGGAGTCATGGCTACACCTTC
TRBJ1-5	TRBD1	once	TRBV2	CASSRDGQGARQPQHF	TGTGCCAGCAGTCGAGACGGACAGGGGGCTCGGCAGCCCCAGCATTTT
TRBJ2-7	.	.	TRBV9	CASSAQTNPTYEQYF	TGTGCCAGCAGCGCTCAGACTAACCCGACCTACGAGCAGTACTTC
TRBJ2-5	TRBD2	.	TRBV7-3	CASSLAGLAGGPGETQYF	TGTGCCAGCAGCTTAGCGGGACTAGCGGGAGGGCCGGGGGAGACCCAGTACTTC
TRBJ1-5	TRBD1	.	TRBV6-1	CASSVDRDQPQHF	TGTGCCAGCAGTGTAGACAGGGACCAGCCCCAGCATTTT
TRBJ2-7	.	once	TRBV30	CAWRPPGNSDEQYF	TGTGCCTGGAGACCACCAGGGAACTCGGACGAGCAGTACTTC
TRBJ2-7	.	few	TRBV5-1	CASSLVGRGYEQYF	TGCGCCAGCAGCTTGGTAGGCAGGGGCTACGAGCAGTACTTC
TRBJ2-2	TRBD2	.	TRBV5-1	CASRREGYTGELFF	TGCGCCAGCAGGAGGGAGGGGTACACCGGGGAGCTGTTTTTT
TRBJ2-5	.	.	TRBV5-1	CASSGSGTVIETQYF	TGCGCCAGCTCCGGATCCGGGACTGTGATTGAGACCCAGTACTTC
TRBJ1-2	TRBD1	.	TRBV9	CASSVTGQGYGGYTF	TGTGCCAGCAGCGTTACAGGACAGGGATATGGTGGCTACACCTTC
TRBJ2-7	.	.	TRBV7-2	CASSPAGQGYPSEQYF	TGTGCCAGCAGCCCGGCGGGGCAGGGCTATCCTTCTGAGCAGTACTTC
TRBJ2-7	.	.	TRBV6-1	CASSVEASYEQYF	TGTGCCAGCAGTGTTGAGGCCTCCTACGAGCAGTACTTC
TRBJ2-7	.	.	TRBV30	CAWSRRMDSYEQYF	TGTGCCTGGAGTAGGAGGATGGACTCCTACGAGCAGTACTTC
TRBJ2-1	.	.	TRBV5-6	CASSLLSLSYNEQFF	TGTGCCAGCAGCTTGTTGAGCCTATCCTACAATGAGCAGTTCTTC
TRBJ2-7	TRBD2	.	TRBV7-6	CASSFAGGSGRAFSYEQYF	TGTGCCAGCAGCTTCGCGGGGGGTAGCGGGAGGGCGTTCTCCTACGAGCAGTACTTC
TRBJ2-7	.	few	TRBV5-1	CASRPLLRSRAPYEQYF	TGCGCCAGCAGACCCTTACTACGATCACGAGCCCCCTACGAGCAGTACTTC
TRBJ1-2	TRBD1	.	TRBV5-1	CASSIGQGYGYTF	TGCGCCAGCAGCATAGGACAGGGGTATGGCTACACCTTC
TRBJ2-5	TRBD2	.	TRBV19	CASRALAGVETQYF	TGTGCCAGTAGGGCACTAGCGGGAGTAGAGACCCAGTACTTC
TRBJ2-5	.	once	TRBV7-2	CASSPASRETQYF	TGTGCCAGCAGCCCCGCCTCCAGAGAGACCCAGTACTTC
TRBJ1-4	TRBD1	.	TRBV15	CATSRDRGVGEKLFF	TGTGCCACCAGCAGAGACAGGGGGGTGGGTGAAAAACTGTTTTTT
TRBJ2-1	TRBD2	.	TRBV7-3	CASSASMGRGQFF	TGTGCCAGCAGCGCCTCAATGGGGAGGGGTCAGTTCTTC
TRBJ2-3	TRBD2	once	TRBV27	CASIRVAGTSTDTQYF	TGTGCCAGCATCAGGGTAGCGGGGACTAGCACAGATACGCAGTATTTT
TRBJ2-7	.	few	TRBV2	CASRGGMDEQYF	TGTGCCAGCCGCGGGGGCATGGACGAGCAGTACTTC
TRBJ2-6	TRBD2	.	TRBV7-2	CASSPGGSGANVLTF	TGTGCCAGCAGCCCCGGGGGGTCTGGGGCCAACGTCCTGACTTTC
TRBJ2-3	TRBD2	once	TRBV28	CASSSDQAGVETDTQYF	TGTGCCAGCAGTTCCGACCAAGCGGGAGTGGAAACAGATACGCAGTATTTT
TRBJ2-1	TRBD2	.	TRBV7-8	CASTLAGGLSYNEQFF	TGTGCCAGCACCTTAGCGGGAGGACTCTCCTACAATGAGCAGTTCTTC
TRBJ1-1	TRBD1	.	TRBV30	CAWSSKSRQGGTEAFF	TGTGCCTGGAGCTCCAAAAGCCGACAGGGGGGGACTGAAGCTTTCTTT
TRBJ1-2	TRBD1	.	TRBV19	CASSLQGAGGYGYTF	TGTGCCAGTAGTTTACAGGGGGCAGGAGGGTATGGCTACACCTTC
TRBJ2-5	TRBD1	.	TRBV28	CASSSTGEETQYF	TGTGCCAGCAGTTCAACAGGGGAAGAGACCCAGTACTTC
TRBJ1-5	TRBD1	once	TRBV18	CASSPGQGNSNQPQHF	TGTGCCAGCTCACCGGGACAGGGGAATAGCAATCAGCCCCAGCATTTT
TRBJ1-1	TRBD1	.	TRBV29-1	CSGGTVANTEAFF	TGCAGCGGAGGGACAGTGGCGAACACTGAAGCTTTCTTT
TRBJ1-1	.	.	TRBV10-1	CASTTGLRIPMNTEAFF	TGCGCCAGCACTACGGGACTCAGGATACCCATGAACACTGAAGCTTTCTTT
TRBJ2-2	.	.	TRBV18	CASSANTGTGELFF	TGTGCCAGCTCAGCCAATACCGGCACCGGGGAGCTGTTTTTT
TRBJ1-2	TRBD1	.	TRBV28	CASSSGGWYGYTF	TGTGCCAGCAGTTCAGGGGGATGGTATGGCTACACCTTC
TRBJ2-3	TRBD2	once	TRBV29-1	CSVLTSGVTDTQYF	TGCAGCGTGTTGACTAGCGGGGTCACAGATACGCAGTATTTT
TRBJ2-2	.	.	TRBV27	CASSLETGELFF	TGTGCCAGCAGTTTGGAGACCGGGGAGCTGTTTTTT
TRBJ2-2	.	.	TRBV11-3	CASSVRDTDTGELFF	TGTGCCAGCAGCGTCCGGGACACGGACACCGGGGAGCTGTTTTTT
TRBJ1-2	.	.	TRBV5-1	CASSLNIFQGTGYTF	TGCGCCAGCAGCTTGAATATATTCCAGGGGACGGGCTACACCTTC
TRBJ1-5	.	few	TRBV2	CASSEASRNQPQHF	TGTGCCAGCAGTGAGGCCTCCCGCAATCAGCCCCAGCATTTT
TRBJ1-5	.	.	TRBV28	CASLTVSFDQPQHF	TGTGCCAGCCTCACTGTTTCCTTTGATCAGCCCCAGCATTTT
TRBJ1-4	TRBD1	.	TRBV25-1	CASSDYRGNEKLFF	TGTGCCAGCAGTGACTACAGGGGAAATGAAAAACTGTTTTTT
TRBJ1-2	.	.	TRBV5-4	CASSLAEDYGYTF	TGTGCCAGCAGCTTGGCCGAGGACTATGGCTACACCTTC
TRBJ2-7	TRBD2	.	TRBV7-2	CASSLTAGPSYEQYF	TGTGCCAGCAGCTTAACAGCGGGACCCTCCTACGAGCAGTACTTC
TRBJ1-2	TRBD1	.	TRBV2	CAAPWGTGSYGYTF	TGTGCCGCACCCTGGGGGACAGGGAGTTATGGCTACACCTTC